This T cell receptor beta chain was profiled in a study of identifying expanded T cells in peripheral blood. Notes on the study in general: Variance in clone template counts between roughly two-week samples significantly increased with total template count across all healthy donors. Technical replicates showed around 1.3 changed clones; approximately 2 weeks around 15; four weeks 19.

The method was immunoSEQ multiplex PCR; TCRdb's version includes in-frame clones alone and lacks a portion of them. The table has 75,000 to 95,000 clones, 70% to 90% seen once; the top ten hold about 7%. As concerns this clone: Its antigen is not identified.

Healthy donors had no documented immune events, such as infections, while sampled. V was shortened by 4 bases and J by 2 bases, with 21 bases between the two germline ends. The CDR3 has 16 amino acids. Germline V gene data show CDR1 as SQVTM and CDR2 as ANQGSEA. The sequencing sample was made of blood. The gene calls are TRBV29-1 and TRBJ2-7; tentative D call: TRBD2 (7 bases). This TCR was sampled from a person aged 18 to 70 in good health. CDR3 sequence: CSVVGGLTGGPYEQYF. The CDR3 DNA sequence: TGCAGCGTTGTAGGCGGCTTAACGGGGGGCCCCTACGAGCAGTACTTC.